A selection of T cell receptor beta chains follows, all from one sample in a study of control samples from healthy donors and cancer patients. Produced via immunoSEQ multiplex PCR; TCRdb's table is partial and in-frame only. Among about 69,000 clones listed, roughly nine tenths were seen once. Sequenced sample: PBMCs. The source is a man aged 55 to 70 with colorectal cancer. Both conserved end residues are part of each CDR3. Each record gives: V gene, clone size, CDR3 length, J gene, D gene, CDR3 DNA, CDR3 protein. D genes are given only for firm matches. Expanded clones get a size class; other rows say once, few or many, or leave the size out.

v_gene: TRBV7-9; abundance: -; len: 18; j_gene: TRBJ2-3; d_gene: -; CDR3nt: TGTGCCAGCAGCTTCCCCCGACAAAAGGGGATCAGCGCAGATACGCAGTATTTT; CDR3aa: CASSFPRQKGISADTQYF
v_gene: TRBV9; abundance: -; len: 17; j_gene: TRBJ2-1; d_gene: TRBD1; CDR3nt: TGTGCCAGCAGCGTAGGGGTCGGGGACAGAGGTCACAATGAGCAGTTCTTC; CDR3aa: CASSVGVGDRGHNEQFF
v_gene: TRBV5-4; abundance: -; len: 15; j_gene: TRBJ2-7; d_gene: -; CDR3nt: TGTGCCAGCAGCTTGGGAACTAGTTCGGTCGGTGAGCAGTACTTC; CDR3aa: CASSLGTSSVGEQYF
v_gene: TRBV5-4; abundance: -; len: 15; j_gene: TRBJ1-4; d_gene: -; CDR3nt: TGTGCCAGCAGCCCGGAGGGGAGGGAAGCTGAAAAACTGTTTTTT; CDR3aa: CASSPEGREAEKLFF
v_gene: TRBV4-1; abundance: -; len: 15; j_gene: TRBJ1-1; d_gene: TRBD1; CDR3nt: TGCGCCAGCAGCCTTCCCGACCGGCTCCCAGGGGGAGCTTTCTTT; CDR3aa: CASSLPDRLPGGAFF
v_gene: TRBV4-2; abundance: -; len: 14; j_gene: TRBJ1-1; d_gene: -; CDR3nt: TGTGCCAGCAGCCAAGAGGATCCTGGTGGAAAAGCTTTCTTT; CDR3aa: CASSQEDPGGKAFF
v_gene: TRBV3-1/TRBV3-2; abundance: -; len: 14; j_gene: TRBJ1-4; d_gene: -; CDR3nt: TGTGCCAGCAGCCTGATAGAGGTCCGGGAAAAACTGTTTTTT; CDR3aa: CASSLIEVREKLFF
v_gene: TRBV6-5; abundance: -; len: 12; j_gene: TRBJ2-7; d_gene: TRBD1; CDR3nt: TGTGCCAGCACGGGACAGACCTACGAGCAGTACTTC; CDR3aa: CASTGQTYEQYF
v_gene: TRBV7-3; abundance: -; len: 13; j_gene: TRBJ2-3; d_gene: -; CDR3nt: TGTGCCAGCAGCCCCATTAGCACAGATACGCAGTATTTT; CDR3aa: CASSPISTDTQYF
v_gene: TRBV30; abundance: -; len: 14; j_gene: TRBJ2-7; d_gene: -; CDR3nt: TGTGCCTGGACCGCCCTCAGGAGATCCTACGAGCAGTACTTC; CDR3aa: CAWTALRRSYEQYF
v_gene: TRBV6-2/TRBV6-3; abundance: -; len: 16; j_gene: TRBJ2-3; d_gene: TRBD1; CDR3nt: TGTGCCAGCAGTTACTCCGGGACAGGGGGCACAGATACGCAGTATTTT; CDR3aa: CASSYSGTGGTDTQYF
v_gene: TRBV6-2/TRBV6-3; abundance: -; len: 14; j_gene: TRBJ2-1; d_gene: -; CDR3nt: TGTGCCAGCAGTTACGCGATGGACGGGAATGAGCAGTTCTTC; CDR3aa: CASSYAMDGNEQFF
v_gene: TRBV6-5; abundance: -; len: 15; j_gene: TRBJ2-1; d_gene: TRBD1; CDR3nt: TGTGCCAGCAGTTACGACAGGGGGCCCTACAATGAGCAGTTCTTC; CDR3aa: CASSYDRGPYNEQFF
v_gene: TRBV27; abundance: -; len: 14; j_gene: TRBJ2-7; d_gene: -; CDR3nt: TGTGCCAGCAGTTTACGGCAGGGAACCTACGAGCAGTACTTC; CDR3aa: CASSLRQGTYEQYF
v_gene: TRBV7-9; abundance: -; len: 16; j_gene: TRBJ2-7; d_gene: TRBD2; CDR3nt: TGTGCCAGCAGCCGAGAGGCTAGCGGGCGCCCGTACGAGCAGTACTTC; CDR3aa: CASSREASGRPYEQYF
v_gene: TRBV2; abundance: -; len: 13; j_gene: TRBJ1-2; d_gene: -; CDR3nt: TGTGCCAGCCACTATTACAGGGAAAGGGGCTACACCTTC; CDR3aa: CASHYYRERGYTF
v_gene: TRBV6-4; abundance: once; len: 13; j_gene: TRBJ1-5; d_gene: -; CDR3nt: TGTGCCAGCAGTGACGGAAACAATCAGCCCCAGCATTTT; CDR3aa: CASSDGNNQPQHF
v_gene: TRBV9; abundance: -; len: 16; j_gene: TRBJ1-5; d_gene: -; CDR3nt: TGTGCCAGCAGCGATAACCGACAGGCAAGCAATCAGCCCCAGCATTTT; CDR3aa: CASSDNRQASNQPQHF
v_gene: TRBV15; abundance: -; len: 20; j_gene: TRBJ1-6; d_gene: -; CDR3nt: TGTGCCACCAGCAGAGATTCGGATCTCTCGTTCTCTAGAGGCTATTCACCCCTCCACTTT; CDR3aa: CATSRDSDLSFSRGYSPLHF
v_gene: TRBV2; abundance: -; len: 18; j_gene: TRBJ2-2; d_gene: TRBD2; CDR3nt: TGTGCCAGCAGTGGCCCGGGACTAGCGGGGGAGGTCACCGGGGAGCTGTTTTTT; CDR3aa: CASSGPGLAGEVTGELFF
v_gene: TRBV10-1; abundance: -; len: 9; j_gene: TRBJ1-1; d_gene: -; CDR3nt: TGCGCCGCGGACACTGAAGCTTTCTTT; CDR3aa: CAADTEAFF
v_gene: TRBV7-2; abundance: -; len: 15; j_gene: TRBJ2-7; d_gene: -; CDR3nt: TGTGCCAGCAGCTTAGTCCCTGACGGCTCCTACGAGCAGTACTTC; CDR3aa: CASSLVPDGSYEQYF
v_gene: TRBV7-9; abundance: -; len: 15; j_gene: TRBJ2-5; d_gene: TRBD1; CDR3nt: TGTGCCAGCAGCTTAGTCGGGACAGCACAAGAGACCCAGTACTTC; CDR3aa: CASSLVGTAQETQYF